The table lists the clone carrying this TCR beta chain with a few counts. Its specificity is not known. This sample stems from a study of identical twins. Overall study results and limits: Models, which agreed with sharing between unrelated individuals, nonetheless underestimated the out-of-frame TCR alpha sharing seen in monozygotic twins.

Template switching supplied a universal primer site; unique molecular identifiers were carried on the cDNA. TCRdb fed the 5' RACE reads into MiXCR, producing one record per CDR3 protein. The sample carries roughly 250,000 distinct CDR3 sequences, approximately 7.9% recorded once. These same records also appear under a second study, on yellow fever vaccine responses in identical twins. That work adds: Twins' vaccine T cell response reportedly gave the appearance of partial convergence and partial personalization.

The TCR originated in a woman aged 18 to 35 in good health. Specimen: CD8+ T cells sorted from blood.

The CDR3 DNA reads as TGTGCCAGCAGCCAAGATTTTCTGGATATGGACACTGAAGCTTTCTTT. It is translated as CASSQDFLDMDTEAFF. This chain joins TRBV3-1 and TRBJ1-1; D not resolved. This CDR3 is built from 16 residues. With 0 bases removed from V and 3 bases from J, the gap between germline ends came to 14 bases. Germline V gives CDR1 LGHDT, CDR2 YNNKEL (reference sequence).